This T cell receptor beta chain was recorded in a study of patients and donors after allogeneic stem cell transplantation. The germline gives CDR1 SQVTM, CDR2 ANQGSEA. This CDR3 is built from 12 residues. Trimming took 4 bases from V and 3 from J, leaving 9 bases between them. TCRdb itself ran the RT-PCR reads through MiXCR, one entry per CDR3 protein. The profile shows approximately 200,000 distinct CDR3 sequences, around two fifths of them singletons. The chain carries TRBV29-1 and TRBJ1-1; no clear D gene. This clonotype was sampled from a human donor who was either an allogeneic HSCT recipient or a stem cell or donor lymphocyte infusion donor (not recorded which). It is not recorded whose cells these are; they may come from a transplant donor. Sequencing used blood, either unsorted or a sorted T cell fraction (not recorded which). CDR3 region: CSVVGRYTEAFF. CDR3 bases: TGCAGCGTTGTCGGCAGGTACACTGAAGCTTTCTTT.